These 21 T cell receptor beta chains came from one sample sequenced in a study of cytomegalovirus exposure and HLA in healthy donors. The PCR ran on 60 Vbeta and 13 Jbeta primers. Clones were read by immunoSEQ multiplex PCR, and TCRdb kept only the in-frame ones, dropping some. This sample has about 140,000 clones, with 65% to 85% found just once. Sequenced material: PBMCs. These receptors were taken from a man aged 45-60 years in good health and CMV-seronegative.

This chain uses TRBV30 with TRBJ1-3, with D possibly matching TRBD1 (5 bases). The CDR3 length is 13 residues. V lost 4 bases and J 4 bases, leaving 11 bases between the germline ends. Looked up from germline, CDR1 is GTSNPN and CDR2 is SVGIG (reference sequence). The CDR3 nucleotides read TGTGCCTGGAATAGGGGAGGAGGAAACACCATATATTTT. Translation gives CAWNRGGGNTIYF.

The genes are TRBV2 and TRBJ1-2; 10 bases match TRBD1. V gave up 6 bases and J gave up 4 bases; unmatched junction bases: 5. The CDR3 has 14 residues. From germline, CDR1 is SNHLY and CDR2 FYNNEI. CDR3 region: CASRKTGGGYGYTF. The DNA of the CDR3 is TGTGCCAGCAGGAAGACAGGGGGCGGCTATGGCTACACCTTC.

The chain is built from TRBV27 and TRBJ1-2; the D gene is possibly TRBD1 (5 bases). Between the trimmed V and J ends, which lost 3 bases and 7 bases, there was a span of 12 bases. Germline CDR1 is MNHEY and CDR2 is SMNVEV (reference sequence). CDR3 length: 13 residues. The CDR3 is CASSFSRVSGYTF. CDR3 sequence (DNA): TGTGCCAGCAGTTTTTCCAGGGTGTCTGGCTACACCTTC.

For the CDR3, the DNA is TGCGCCAGCAGCCAAGACAGTTACACCATATATTTT. Its translation is CASSQDSYTIYF. This chain joins TRBV4-1 and TRBJ1-3; D remains ambiguous. The CDR3 sequence is 12 residues long. Germline values: CDR1 MGHRA, CDR2 YSYEKL. V lost 0 bases, J lost 8 bases, and 5 bases lay in between.

This sequence joins TRBV7-8 and TRBJ2-3; the match to TRBD2 covers 9 bases. The CDR3 runs to 17 residues. Germline-derived CDR1 and CDR2 are SGHVS and FQNEAQ. The junction had 17 bases not matched to a gene; V was cut back by 4 bases and J by 9 bases. The CDR3 DNA sequence: TGTGCCAGCAGCTCCTATGGGAGCGGGGGGCCCCAGGGAACGCAGTATTTT. Translating gives CASSSYGSGGPQGTQYF.

V gene TRBV14 combines with J gene TRBJ2-7; possible D gene TRBD1, 5 bases. Germline CDR1 and CDR2: SGHDN and FVKESK. Trimming stripped 4 bases from V and 2 bases from J, with 12 bases between. The CDR3 totals 14 residues. The chain's CDR3 is CASSPRAGPYEQYF. CDR3 sequence (DNA): TGTGCCAGCAGCCCCCGGGCAGGGCCCTACGAGCAGTACTTC.

J is TRBJ1-1 and V is TRBV6-1; 7 nucleotides match TRBD1. This CDR3 is 15 amino acids long. J lost 3 bases, V lost 4 bases, and 8 bases had no gene match. Germline CDR1 MNHNS, CDR2 SASEGT. This CDR3 reads CASSVGGTVDTEAFF. CDR3 bases: TGTGCCAGCAGTGTTGGCGGGACAGTAGACACTGAAGCTTTCTTT.

The J gene is TRBJ1-2, the V gene TRBV5-1; a possible D gene is TRBD1 (5 bases). Germline assignment: CDR1 SGHRS and CDR2 YFSETQ. The CDR3 totals 14 residues. The ends were cut back, 0 bases at V and 6 bases at J, with 12 bases in the middle. CDR3 bases: TGCGCCAGCAGCTTGGACCAGGGTATCGATGGCTACACCTTC. The encoded protein is CASSLDQGIDGYTF.

The chain uses TRBV30 and TRBJ2-1, with D hard to call. V was shortened by 3 bases and J by 10 bases, with 13 bases between the two germline ends. CDR1 is GTSNPN and CDR2 is SVGIG in the germline V gene (reference sequence). This CDR3 is 12 amino acids long. This CDR3 is CAWSETPGEQFF. DNA of the CDR3: TGTGCCTGGAGCGAGACCCCAGGAGAGCAGTTCTTC.

J is TRBJ1-5 and V is TRBV2, with D perhaps matching TRBD1 (5 bases). V lost 2 bases, J lost 16 bases, and 15 bases lay in between. CDR3 size: 12 residues. The germline gives CDR1 SNHLY, CDR2 FYNNEI. The CDR3 region is CASSERTTAIHF. The CDR3, as DNA: TGTGCCAGCAGTGAAAGGACAACCGCCATACATTTT.

The gene calls are TRBV4-1 and TRBJ1-4; tentative D call: TRBD1 (6 bases). This CDR3 contains 16 residues. V shed 2 bases and J shed 6 bases, with 16 bases lying between them. CDR1 is MGHRA and CDR2 is YSYEKL in the germline V gene. The CDR3 reads CASSQQPGVGDEKLFF. DNA for the CDR3: TGCGCCAGCAGCCAACAACCAGGGGTGGGGGATGAAAAACTGTTTTTT.

This clone was recorded once. The chain carries TRBV5-8 and TRBJ2-2; possibly TRBD2 for D (6 bases). The germline V gene encodes CDR1 SGHTS and CDR2 YDEGEE. The CDR3 covers 14 residues. Trimming stripped 4 bases from V and 7 bases from J, with 14 bases between. The CDR3 nucleotides read TGTGCCAGCAGCCCCGGGGGTCCAGTCGGGGAGCTGTTTTTT. As protein: CASSPGGPVGELFF.

The chain uses TRBV5-1 and TRBJ1-2; D gene unclear. V lost 2 bases and J lost 0, with 8 bases in between. Per the germline V gene, CDR1 is SGHRS and CDR2 is YFSETQ. This CDR3 region has 14 residues. The CDR3 protein is CASSLGSSNYGYTF. In nucleotides, the CDR3 is TGCGCCAGCAGCTTAGGGAGCTCTAACTATGGCTACACCTTC.

The V call is TRBV10-3, the J call TRBJ2-1; the D is unclear. This CDR3 has 16 amino acids. The V gene lost 6 bases and the J gene lost 0 bases, with 15 bases spanning the gap. Germline CDR1 reads ENHRY; CDR2 reads SYGVKD. CDR3 bases: TGTGCCATCAGACAAAACTCCAGACTCTCCTACAATGAGCAGTTCTTC. Translating it yields CAIRQNSRLSYNEQFF.

The sample holds one count of this clone. CDR3 in DNA: TGCAGTGCCCCGTCTCCCGGGGAGCTGTTTTTT. Encoded protein: CSAPSPGELFF. The V and J genes are TRBV20-1 and TRBJ2-2; no firm D call. The CDR3 totals 11 residues. V was shortened by 6 bases and J by 6 bases, with 8 bases between the two germline ends. In germline, CDR1 is DFQATT, CDR2 SNEGSKA (reference sequence).

The chain carries TRBV5-1 and TRBJ1-2; 10 positions match TRBD1. The CDR3 spans 13 residues. J gave up 7 bases and V 4 bases, and 4 bases lay outside the gene matches. The germline V gene has CDR1 SGHRS and CDR2 YFSETQ. This CDR3 reads CASSQGQGSGYTF. CDR3 DNA sequence: TGCGCCAGCAGCCAGGGACAGGGGAGTGGCTACACCTTC.

The chain carries TRBV28 and TRBJ1-3, with TRBD1 as a possible D gene (6 bases). From germline, CDR1 is MDHEN and CDR2 SYDVKM. The V end was cut by 0 bases, the J end by 2 bases, with 14 bases between. The CDR3 contains 17 residues. The CDR3 region is CASSLWAGEGTGNTIYF. In DNA, the CDR3 is TGTGCCAGCAGTTTATGGGCAGGGGAAGGTACTGGAAACACCATATATTTT.

The chain is built from TRBV7-6 and TRBJ2-5, with 7 bases identical to TRBD2. This CDR3 spans 15 amino acids. The trim removed 5 bases at V and 5 bases at J, leaving 11 bases unmatched. The germline gives CDR1 SGHVS, CDR2 FNYEAQ. This CDR3 is CASSRTSDVWETQYF. The CDR3 nucleotides are TGTGCCAGCAGCCGGACTAGTGATGTTTGGGAGACCCAGTACTTC.

This chain connects TRBV6-5 to TRBJ2-7; 7 bases are a match to TRBD2. CDR1 MNHEY and CDR2 SVGAGI come from the germline V gene. The V segment lost 7 bases and the J segment 2 bases; nucleotides outside the gene matches: 8. This CDR3 region has 14 residues. The CDR3 region has the DNA TGTGCCAGCACTACCGGGGGGACTACCTACGAGCAGTACTTC. Translated: CASTTGGTTYEQYF.

In this sample, this clone turned up a few times. The chain carries TRBV18 and TRBJ2-5; 11 bases are shared with TRBD2. This CDR3 spans 18 amino acids. After removal of 6 bases from V and 7 bases from J, the junction contained 19 bases not matched to a gene. Germline CDR1 is KGHSH and CDR2 is LQKENI. Here the CDR3 reads CASSSGTALAGEMGTQYF. In DNA, the CDR3 is TGTGCCAGCTCGTCTGGGACGGCACTAGCGGGGGAAATGGGGACCCAGTACTTC.

In DNA, the CDR3 is TGCGCCAGCAGCCAAGGGGGCGCGTCTGGCACTGAAGCTTTCTTT. Protein: CASSQGGASGTEAFF. The V call is TRBV4-1, the J call TRBJ1-1; D is perhaps TRBD1 (5 bases). Germline V lookup: CDR1 MGHRA, CDR2 YSYEKL. The CDR3 is 15 residues long. With 1 base removed from V and 4 bases from J, the gap between germline ends came to 13 bases.